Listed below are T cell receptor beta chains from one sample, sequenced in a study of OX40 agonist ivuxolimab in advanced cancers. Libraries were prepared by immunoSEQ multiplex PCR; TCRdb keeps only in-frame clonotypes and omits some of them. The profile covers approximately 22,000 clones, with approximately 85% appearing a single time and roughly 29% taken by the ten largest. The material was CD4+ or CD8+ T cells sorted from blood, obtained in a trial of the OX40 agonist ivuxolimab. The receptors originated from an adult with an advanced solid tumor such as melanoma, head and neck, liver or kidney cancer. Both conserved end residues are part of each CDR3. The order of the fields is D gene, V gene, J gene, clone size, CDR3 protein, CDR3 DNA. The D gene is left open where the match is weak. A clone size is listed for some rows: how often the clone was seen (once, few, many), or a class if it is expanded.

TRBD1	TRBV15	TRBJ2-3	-	CATSLGQGAGTDTQYF	TGTGCCACCAGCCTAGGCCAGGGGGCTGGCACAGATACGCAGTATTTT
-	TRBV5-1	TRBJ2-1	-	CASSLARDPPYNEQFF	TGCGCCAGCAGCTTGGCCAGGGACCCGCCCTACAATGAGCAGTTCTTC
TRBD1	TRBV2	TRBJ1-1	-	CASSRQGMNTEAFF	TGTGCCAGCAGCCGACAGGGTATGAACACTGAAGCTTTCTTT
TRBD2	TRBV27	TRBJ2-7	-	CASSLAGGIYEQYF	TGTGCCAGCAGCCTAGCGGGAGGGATCTACGAGCAGTACTTC
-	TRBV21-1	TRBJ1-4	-	CASSKNSGGEEKLFF	TGTGCCAGCAGCAAAAACTCGGGTGGCGAGGAAAAACTGTTTTTT
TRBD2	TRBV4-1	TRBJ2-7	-	CASSQEGLREHEQYF	TGCGCCAGCAGCCAAGAGGGTTTGCGGGAGCACGAGCAGTACTTC
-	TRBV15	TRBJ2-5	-	CATSIPRRVETQYF	TGTGCCACCAGCATCCCCCGACGCGTCGAGACCCAGTACTTC
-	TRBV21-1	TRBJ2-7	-	CASSKGRDPYYEQYF	TGTGCCAGCAGCAAGGGGCGGGACCCCTACTACGAGCAGTACTTC
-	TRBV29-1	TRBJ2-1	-	CSVAYPSSYNEQFF	TGCAGCGTTGCGTATCCCAGCTCCTACAATGAGCAGTTCTTC
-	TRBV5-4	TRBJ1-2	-	CASSPALSNYGYTF	TGTGCCAGCAGCCCAGCCCTATCAAACTATGGCTACACCTTC
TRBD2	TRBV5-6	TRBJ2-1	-	CASSRPGLAGSYNEQFF	TGTGCCAGCAGCCGCCCAGGCCTAGCGGGAAGCTACAATGAGCAGTTCTTC
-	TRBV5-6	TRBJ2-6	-	CASSFGSGANVLTF	TGTGCCAGCAGCTTTGGGTCTGGGGCCAACGTCCTGACTTTC
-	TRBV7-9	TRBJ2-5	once	CASGPTGSDRIQEQETQYF	TGTGCCAGCGGACCGACTGGGAGCGACCGGATTCAAGAACAAGAGACCCAGTACTTC
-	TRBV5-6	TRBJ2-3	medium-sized	CASSLVAFSTDTQYF	TGTGCCAGCAGCTTAGTCGCATTTAGCACAGATACGCAGTATTTT
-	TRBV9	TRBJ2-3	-	CASSPTGEDTQYF	TGTGCCAGCAGCCCCACGGGGGAGGATACGCAGTATTTT
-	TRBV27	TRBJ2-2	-	CASSLGANTGELFF	TGTGCCAGCAGTCTAGGGGCAAACACCGGGGAGCTGTTTTTT
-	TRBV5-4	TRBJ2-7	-	CASSPWMGTAYEQYF	TGTGCCAGCAGCCCCTGGATGGGTACCGCCTACGAGCAGTACTTC
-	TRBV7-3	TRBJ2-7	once	CASSLGVPESTYF	TGTGCCAGCAGCTTGGGCGTCCCGGAGAGCACGTACTTC
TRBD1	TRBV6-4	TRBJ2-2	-	CASSLSPGQGVAGELFF	TGTGCCAGCAGCCTCTCCCCGGGACAGGGGGTGGCCGGGGAGCTGTTTTTT
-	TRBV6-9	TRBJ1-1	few	CASSYVGRTEAFF	TGTGCCAGCAGTTACGTAGGTCGAACTGAAGCTTTCTTT
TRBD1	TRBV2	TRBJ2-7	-	CASSEPTVPGQGVYEQYF	TGTGCCAGCAGTGAACCAACTGTACCGGGACAGGGAGTCTACGAGCAGTACTTC
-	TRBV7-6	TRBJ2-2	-	CASSLGFLGELFF	TGTGCCAGCAGCTTAGGTTTTCTAGGGGAGCTGTTTTTT
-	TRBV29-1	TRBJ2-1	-	CSVRREAYNEQFF	TGCAGCGTTCGGCGGGAAGCCTACAATGAGCAGTTCTTC
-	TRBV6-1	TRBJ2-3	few	CASSVEGARTDTQYF	TGTGCCAGCAGTGTGGAGGGGGCTCGTACAGATACGCAGTATTTT
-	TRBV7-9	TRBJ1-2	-	CASNPFRDLDYGYTF	TGTGCCAGCAACCCTTTCCGGGACCTAGACTATGGCTACACCTTC
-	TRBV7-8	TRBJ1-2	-	CASSIQGGGYTF	TGTGCCAGCAGCATCCAGGGTGGTGGCTACACCTTC
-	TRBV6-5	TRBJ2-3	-	CASNRANTDTQYF	TGTGCCAGCAACAGGGCAAACACAGATACGCAGTATTTT
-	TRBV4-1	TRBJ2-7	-	CASSQTATAYEQYF	TGCGCCAGCAGCCAAACAGCCACCGCCTACGAGCAGTACTTC
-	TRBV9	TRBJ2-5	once	CASSVQDRKETQYF	TGTGCCAGCAGCGTGCAAGACAGGAAAGAGACCCAGTACTTC
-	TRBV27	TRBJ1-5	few	CASSISGSQPQHF	TGTGCCAGCAGTATCTCAGGGAGTCAGCCCCAGCATTTT
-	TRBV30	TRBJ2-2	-	CAWSGRRNGELFF	TGTGCCTGGAGTGGCAGGAGGAACGGGGAGCTGTTTTTT
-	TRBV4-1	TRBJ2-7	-	CASRVNRGGYEQYF	TGCGCCAGCAGGGTGAATAGGGGGGGCTACGAGCAGTACTTC
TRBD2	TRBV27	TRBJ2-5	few	CASSLDLAGSETQYF	TGTGCCAGCAGTTTAGATCTAGCGGGGTCCGAGACCCAGTACTTC
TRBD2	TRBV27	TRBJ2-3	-	CASSATSAPPKDTQYF	TGTGCCAGCAGTGCAACTAGCGCACCTCCCAAAGATACGCAGTATTTT
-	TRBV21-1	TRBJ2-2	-	CASSTHSPKNDGTSGSHEAGELFF	TGTGCCAGCAGCACCCACAGTCCAAAGAATGACGGGACTAGCGGGAGTCACGAAGCCGGGGAGCTGTTTTTT
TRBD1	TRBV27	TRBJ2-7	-	CASSPGQGYEQYF	TGTGCCAGCAGCCCCGGACAGGGCTACGAGCAGTACTTC
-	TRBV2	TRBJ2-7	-	CASSGQPYEQYF	TGTGCCAGCAGTGGACAGCCCTACGAGCAGTACTTC
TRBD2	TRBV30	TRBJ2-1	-	CAWSKGSGSSYNEQFF	TGTGCCTGGAGTAAGGGTAGCGGGAGCTCCTACAATGAGCAGTTCTTC
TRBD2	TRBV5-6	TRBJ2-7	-	CASSFRTRSYEQYF	TGTGCCAGCAGCTTTCGGACTAGATCCTACGAGCAGTACTTC
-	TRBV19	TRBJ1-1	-	CASSILTANMNTEAFF	TGTGCCAGTAGTATTCTAACAGCAAATATGAACACTGAAGCTTTCTTT
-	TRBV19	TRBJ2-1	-	CASSIGGLEQFF	TGTGCCAGTAGTATTGGGGGCTTGGAGCAGTTCTTC
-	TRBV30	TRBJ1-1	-	CAWSGGNTEAFF	TGTGCCTGGAGCGGAGGGAACACTGAAGCTTTCTTT
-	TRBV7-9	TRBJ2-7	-	CASSFSSAISYEQYF	TGTGCCAGCAGCTTTTCCTCGGCGATCTCCTACGAGCAGTACTTC
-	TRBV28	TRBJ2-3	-	CASRYGLSYGTDTQYF	TGTGCCAGCAGGTACGGACTGTCCTACGGCACAGATACGCAGTATTTT
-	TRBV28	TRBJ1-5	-	CASTRRNQPQHF	TGTGCCAGCACAAGACGCAATCAGCCCCAGCATTTT
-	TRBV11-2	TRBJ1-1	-	CASSRGGSAYEDTEAFF	TGTGCCAGCAGCCGAGGGGGGTCAGCATATGAAGACACTGAAGCTTTCTTT
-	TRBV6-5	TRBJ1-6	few	CASSYLGADNSPLHF	TGTGCCAGCAGTTACTTGGGGGCTGATAATTCACCCCTCCACTTT